This T cell receptor beta chain was documented in a study of T cell repertoires in cytomegalovirus infection. Each CDR3 protein gets one entry after TCRdb re-called the reads with MiXCR. The sample consists of 700,000 to 950,000 distinct CDR3 sequences, over 25% of them appearing once. The CDR3 length is 17 residues. V trimming: 4 bases; J trimming: 3 bases; junction bases outside the gene matches: 7. Germline V gene lookup returns CDR1 MGHRA and CDR2 YSYEKL. This clonotype came up once. The antigen is not known. This sequence may be a read error, since a much larger clone differs from it by one base. This sequence originates from a human donor in good health (CMV status not recorded). Some clones in this sample may be carry-over from other donors' samples. The sample here was cultured CD8+ T cells from PBMCs, taken from culture after CMV antigen stimulation. The chain carries TRBV4-1 and TRBJ2-2, with 11 bases fitting TRBD1. CDR3 coding DNA: TGCGCCAGCAGCCTCCTTGGGACAGGGGGGCACACCGGGGAGCTGTTTTTT. It yields the protein CASSLLGTGGHTGELFF.